These T cell receptor beta chains were read from a single sample in a study of identical twins. One entry per CDR3 protein, called by TCRdb with MiXCR from the 5' RACE reads. The sample has about 690,000 distinct CDR3 sequences, 6% to 6.5% seen once; the top ten hold about 2%. The sequencing input was naive T cells sorted from blood. The receptors shown here come from a man between 18 and 29 years old in good health. CDR3s include the opening cysteine and the closing phenylalanine or tryptophan. The D gene is left open where the match is weak. For some rows the clone size is stated as once, few or many, or as a class when expanded; others skip it.

cdr3_aa | cdr3_nt | v_call | cdr3_length | d_call | clone_size | j_call
CASSETGRMNTEAFF | TGTGCCAGCAGCGAAACGGGACGAATGAACACTGAAGCTTTCTTT | TRBV3-1 | 15 | . | many | TRBJ1-1
CSVAGTVTDTQYF | TGCAGCGTGGCCGGGACAGTCACAGATACGCAGTATTTT | TRBV29-1 | 13 | TRBD1 | many | TRBJ2-3
CSVEFGRDQPQHF | TGCAGCGTTGAATTCGGCAGGGATCAGCCCCAGCATTTT | TRBV29-1 | 13 | . | few | TRBJ1-5
CASSQALQGLSSYEQYF | TGCGCCAGCAGCCAAGCGTTACAGGGCCTGAGCTCCTACGAGCAGTACTTC | TRBV4-3 | 17 | . | . | TRBJ2-7
CSARTGTRTDTQYF | TGCAGTGCGCGCACCGGGACTAGAACAGATACGCAGTATTTT | TRBV20-1 | 14 | TRBD2 | many | TRBJ2-3
CSAYRLLSGANVLTF | TGCAGTGCTTACCGCCTCTTGTCTGGGGCCAACGTCCTGACTTTC | TRBV20-1 | 15 | . | few | TRBJ2-6
CAISRAGGSYEQYF | TGTGCCATCAGTAGAGCGGGAGGGTCCTACGAGCAGTACTTC | TRBV10-3 | 14 | TRBD2 | many | TRBJ2-7
CSAKDHLRYNEQFF | TGCAGTGCTAAAGACCACCTTAGGTACAATGAGCAGTTCTTC | TRBV20-1 | 14 | . | many | TRBJ2-1
CASRTQGARTDTQYF | TGTGCCAGCAGGACACAGGGGGCCCGCACAGATACGCAGTATTTT | TRBV28 | 15 | TRBD1 | . | TRBJ2-3
CAISESLLTSGSNEQFF | TGTGCCATCAGTGAGTCGCTACTGACTAGCGGGAGCAATGAGCAGTTCTTC | TRBV10-3 | 17 | TRBD2 | . | TRBJ2-1
CAWSVLRGNTEAFF | TGTGCCTGGAGTGTCCTCAGGGGGAACACTGAAGCTTTCTTT | TRBV30 | 14 | . | . | TRBJ1-1
CASTPGDRVGYGYTF | TGTGCCAGCACCCCGGGAGACAGGGTTGGGTATGGCTACACCTTC | TRBV27 | 15 | TRBD1 | few | TRBJ1-2
CASSVAAGFETQYF | TGTGCCAGCAGCGTAGCGGCAGGGTTCGAGACCCAGTACTTC | TRBV9 | 14 | . | many | TRBJ2-5
CSARAVTSGSFSDTQYF | TGCAGTGCTAGGGCCGTAACTAGCGGGAGTTTCTCAGATACGCAGTATTTT | TRBV20-1 | 17 | TRBD2 | many | TRBJ2-3
CASSLGLWRETQYF | TGTGCCAGCAGCCTTGGACTATGGCGGGAGACCCAGTACTTC | TRBV28 | 14 | . | . | TRBJ2-5
CASSQEGTGVRVAFF | TGCGCCAGCAGCCAAGAGGGGACAGGGGTCCGGGTGGCTTTCTTT | TRBV4-1 | 15 | TRBD1 | . | TRBJ1-1
CASSQPSGQETQYF | TGCGCCAGCAGCCAACCTAGCGGCCAAGAGACCCAGTACTTC | TRBV4-1 | 14 | TRBD2 | many | TRBJ2-5
CASSVGDRVVNEQFF | TGTGCCAGCAGCGTAGGGGACAGGGTCGTCAATGAGCAGTTCTTC | TRBV9 | 15 | TRBD1 | many | TRBJ2-1
CSASENRFGGNTIYF | TGCAGTGCTAGCGAAAACAGGTTCGGTGGAAACACCATATATTTT | TRBV20-1 | 15 | . | many | TRBJ1-3